The 14 T cell receptor beta chains below all came from one sample that was sequenced in a study of blood T cell repertoires in COVID-19. Using immunoSEQ multiplex PCR, the repertoire was profiled, and TCRdb retains in-frame clones only, with some absent. The sample shows roughly 340,000 clones, around nine tenths of them seen only once. The sample was peripheral blood. The source of these receptors is a woman between 65 and 79 years old with COVID-19, enrolled during active disease.

The V gene is TRBV3-1 (or the pseudogene TRBV3-2), the J gene TRBJ2-1, with 9 bases lining up with TRBD2. The V gene end was trimmed by 0 bases and the J gene end by 5 bases; junction bases not matched to a gene: 8. Germline V lookup: CDR1 LGHDT, CDR2 YNNKEL (reference sequence). This CDR3 has 17 residues. The CDR3 sequence is CASSQDLGASGDNEQFF. The CDR3 coding sequence is TGTGCCAGCAGCCAAGATCTTGGGGCTAGCGGGGACAATGAGCAGTTCTTC.

V is TRBV7-2 and J is TRBJ2-3; TRBD2 matches 14 bases. Germline V lookup: CDR1 SGHTA, CDR2 FQGNSA. Losses at the gene ends were 5 bases for V and 5 bases for J; bases not matched to a gene: 6. The CDR3 is 16 residues long. CDR3 sequence (DNA): TGTGCCAGCAGCCGCTGGACTAGCGGGGGGCGAGATACGCAGTATTTT. Translated: CASSRWTSGGRDTQYF. Full variable domain (outside the CDR3, taken from reference TRBV7-2 and TRBJ2-3): GAGVSQSPSNKVTEKGKDVELRCDPISGHTALYWYRQSLGQGLEFLIYFQGNSAPDKSGLPSDRFSAERTGGSVSTLTIQRTQQEDSAVYLCASSRWTSGGRDTQYFGPGTRLTVL.

The rearrangement joins TRBV6-5 to TRBJ2-7; D remains ambiguous. CDR1 and CDR2 (germline): MNHEY, SVGAGI. Trimming took 5 bases from V and 4 from J, leaving 9 bases between them. This CDR3 has 12 residues. CDR3: CASSPDKYEQYF. As DNA, the CDR3 is TGTGCCAGCAGTCCAGACAAATACGAGCAGTACTTC.

Here the CDR3 reads CAWRSWGHTYEQYF. The CDR3 DNA reads TGTGCCTGGAGGTCCTGGGGACATACCTACGAGCAGTACTTC. The V and J genes are TRBV30 and TRBJ2-7; a weak D match, TRBD1 (6 bases). The CDR3 has 14 amino acids. V lost 3 bases and J lost 2, with 14 bases in between. Germline lookup yields CDR1 GTSNPN and CDR2 SVGIG (reference sequence). Full variable domain (outside the CDR3, taken from reference TRBV30 and TRBJ2-7): SQTIHQWPATLVQPVGSPLSLECTVEGTSNPNLYWYRQAAGRGLQLLFYSVGIGQISSEVPQNLSASRPQDRQFILSSKKLLLSDSGFYLCAWRSWGHTYEQYFGPGTRLTVT.

The CDR3 bases are TGTGCCAGCAGGGGGACAGGGGGCTACGATGGCTACACCTTC. It is translated as CASRGTGGYDGYTF. This sequence joins TRBV2 and TRBJ1-2; 12 nucleotides line up with TRBD1. The CDR3 loop spans 14 amino acids. Per the germline V gene, CDR1 is SNHLY and CDR2 is FYNNEI. Germline trimming cut 6 bases from V and 6 bases from J; bases unmatched to any gene: 5.

The V gene is TRBV5-1, the J gene TRBJ2-1; 10 bases match TRBD2. Germline CDR1 SGHRS, CDR2 YFSETQ. V trimming: 4 bases; J trimming: 8 bases; junction bases outside the gene matches: 9. The CDR3 is made up of 15 amino acids. CDR3 amino acids: CASSEAGGPIDEQFF. The DNA of the CDR3 is TGCGCCAGCAGCGAAGCGGGGGGGCCTATAGATGAGCAGTTCTTC. Using reference TRBV5-1 and TRBJ2-1 for the parts outside the CDR3, the full variable domain is KAGVTQTPRYLIKTRGQQVTLSCSPISGHRSVSWYQQTPGQGLQFLFEYFSETQRNKGNFPGRFSGRQFSNSRSEMNVSTLELGDSALYLCASSEAGGPIDEQFFGPGTRLTVL.

The rearrangement uses TRBV5-1 and TRBJ2-1; the D gene is possibly TRBD1 (6 bases). Germline values: CDR1 SGHRS, CDR2 YFSETQ. There are 15 residues in the CDR3. With 2 bases removed from V and 7 bases from J, the gap between germline ends came to 16 bases. CDR3 in DNA: TGCGCCAGCAGCTTTGGGGACGTGAGGGGGAATGAGCAGTTCTTC. This encodes CASSFGDVRGNEQFF.

The gene calls are TRBV6-5 and TRBJ1-2; no clear D. Germline V gene lookup returns CDR1 MNHEY and CDR2 SVGAGI. Between the trimmed V and J ends, which lost 10 bases and 3 bases, there was a span of 18 bases. The CDR3 is made up of 14 amino acids. DNA for the CDR3: TGTGCCACTCCCGCGCCGAACAGAGACTATGGCTACACCTTC. Its protein is CATPAPNRDYGYTF.

J is TRBJ1-6 and V is TRBV6-5; 11 bases match TRBD1. V shed 6 bases, J shed 10 bases, and the junction held 2 bases outside the gene matches. Germline V gives CDR1 MNHEY, CDR2 SVGAGI. This CDR3 is 13 amino acids long. This CDR3 is CASSGQGASPLHF. The CDR3 DNA follows: TGTGCCAGCAGCGGACAGGGGGCATCACCCCTCCACTTT.

The genes are TRBV5-1 and TRBJ1-2; 8 bases are shared with TRBD1. Unmatched junction bases numbered 7, after V lost 3 bases and J lost 6 bases. Germline CDR1 and CDR2: SGHRS and YFSETQ. CDR3 length: 14 amino acids. DNA of the CDR3: TGCGCCAGCAGCTCGAATTCAGGGGGCGATGGCTACACCTTC. Its protein is CASSSNSGGDGYTF.

The rearrangement links TRBV30 to TRBJ1-6, with TRBD1 matching 7 bases. Germline V CDR1 and CDR2: GTSNPN, SVGIG (reference sequence). This CDR3 comprises 13 residues. Trimming took 5 bases from V and 10 from J; bases not matched to a gene: 8. The CDR3 reads CAWSTTGESPLHF. The CDR3 DNA follows: TGTGCCTGGTCCACTACAGGGGAATCACCCCTCCACTTT.

This clone has more than one count but fewer than ten. This chain joins TRBV2 and TRBJ1-3, with D uncertain. CDR3 length: 15 residues. Germline CDR1 reads SNHLY; CDR2 reads FYNNEI. The V end lost 7 bases, the J end lost 0 bases, and 13 bases lay between the germline ends. The CDR3 DNA reads as TGTGCCAGCAAGAGAGGGTTTCTCTCTGGAAACACCATATATTTT. It specifies CASKRGFLSGNTIYF.

The V and J genes are TRBV27 and TRBJ1-5; D remains unclear. V was cut by 3 bases and J by 7 bases, with 13 bases left in between. The germline V gene has CDR1 MNHEY and CDR2 SMNVEV (reference sequence). The CDR3 loop spans 14 amino acids. The CDR3 region is CASSFSSYLQPQHF. The CDR3 DNA reads TGTGCCAGCAGTTTCTCCTCGTATTTGCAGCCCCAGCATTTT.

The chain joins TRBV7-2 to TRBJ1-2, with 11 nucleotides matching TRBD1. The CDR3 loop spans 15 amino acids. Trimming cost V 4 bases and J 8 bases; bases outside gene matches: 9. Germline values: CDR1 SGHTA, CDR2 FQGNSA. The chain's CDR3 is CASSYRTGGARGYTF. CDR3 in DNA: TGTGCCAGCAGCTATCGGACAGGGGGCGCGAGGGGCTACACCTTC.